These 10 T cell receptor beta chains share one sample of origin, sequenced in a study of cytotoxic CD8 clonotypes in ibrutinib-treated CLL. Generated by immunoSEQ multiplex PCR, the TCRdb table keeps only in-frame clones and is missing some. Of fewer than 40,000 clones detected, about 70% appear once; the ten largest clones hold approximately 7.7%. The input for sequencing was PBMCs, taken at disease progression, from a patient treated with ibrutinib. The receptors were sampled from a human donor with chronic lymphocytic leukemia.

By share of the sample, this clone is medium-sized (0.01 to 0.1%). The genes are TRBV4-2 and TRBJ1-5, with TRBD1 matching over 10 bases. Trimming removed 4 bases from V and 4 bases from J; junction bases left unmatched: 7. Germline V gene lookup returns CDR1 LGHNA and CDR2 YNFKEQ. There are 16 residues in the CDR3. CDR3 sequence reads: CASSPIDRGQNQPQHF. CDR3 coding DNA: TGTGCCAGCAGCCCTATAGACAGGGGGCAGAATCAGCCCCAGCATTTT.

DNA for the CDR3: TGCGCCAGCAACATAGGGGGCGATGGGACGAACACTGAAGCTTTCTTT. It yields the protein CASNIGGDGTNTEAFF. The chain recombines TRBV5-1 with TRBJ1-1; 7 bases are shared with TRBD1. The germline V gene encodes CDR1 SGHRS and CDR2 YFSETQ. The CDR3 sequence is 16 residues long. Trimming removed 6 bases from V and 1 base from J; junction bases left unmatched: 12.

The chain links TRBV18 to TRBJ2-3; tentatively, D is TRBD1 (6 bases). CDR1 is KGHSH and CDR2 is LQKENI in the germline V gene. The V gene lost 5 bases and the J gene lost 0 bases, with 12 bases spanning the gap. The CDR3 sequence is 15 residues long. For the CDR3, the DNA is TGTGCCAGCTCAGGGGACATCTCGAGCACAGATACGCAGTATTTT. Translated, it gives CASSGDISSTDTQYF.

The chain recombines TRBV27 with TRBJ2-3, with D perhaps matching TRBD2 (6 bases). Germline assignment: CDR1 MNHEY and CDR2 SMNVEV (reference sequence). The ends were cut back, 6 bases at V and 3 bases at J, with 10 bases in the middle. This CDR3 comprises 13 residues. CDR3 DNA: TGTGCCAGCAGGGGGGGAATGACAGATACGCAGTATTTT. As protein: CASRGGMTDTQYF.

This clone was counted a single time. The chain links TRBV9 to TRBJ2-7, with a possible D match to TRBD2 (5 bases). The CDR3 totals 15 residues. Per germline, CDR1 SGDLS and CDR2 YYNGEE. V was cut by 4 bases and J by 0 bases, with 14 bases left in between. CDR3 nucleotide sequence: TGTGCCAGCAGCCCCGACTACCTAAGCTCCTACGAGCAGTACTTC. Encoded protein: CASSPDYLSSYEQYF.

The J gene is TRBJ2-7, the V gene TRBV6-6, with 7 bases lining up with TRBD1. Germline V gene data show CDR1 as MNHNY and CDR2 as SVGAGI (reference sequence). CDR3 size: 14 residues. V lost 5 bases to trimming and J lost 1 base; unmatched junction nucleotides: 5. Here the CDR3 reads CASSRTTGSYEQYF. The CDR3 coding sequence is TGTGCCAGCAGTCGTACGACAGGGTCCTACGAGCAGTACTTC.

In this sample, this clone turned up a few times. The chain combines TRBV11-2 with TRBJ2-1, with 10 bases lining up with TRBD1. Germline V gives CDR1 SGHAT, CDR2 FQNNGV. V lost 5 bases to trimming and J lost 6 bases; unmatched junction nucleotides: 7. The CDR3 is made up of 15 amino acids. The CDR3 region is CASSLTGQGGNEQFF. The CDR3 coding sequence is TGTGCCAGCAGCCTAACCGGACAGGGGGGCAATGAGCAGTTCTTC. Filled out from reference TRBV11-2 and TRBJ2-1, the complete variable domain reads EAGVAQSPRYKIIEKRQSVAFWCNPISGHATLYWYQQILGQGPKLLIQFQNNGVVDDSQLPKDRFSAERLKGVDSTLKIQPAKLEDSAVYLCASSLTGQGGNEQFFGPGTRLTVL.

The count of this clone is one. This rearrangement joins TRBV5-4 to TRBJ1-1, with D perhaps TRBD1 (5 bases). The CDR3 covers 15 residues. Trimming took off 4 bases at V and 3 bases at J, with 16 bases between the two ends. Germline CDR1 reads SGHNT; CDR2 reads YYREEE (reference sequence). Here the CDR3 reads CASSDVGGSDTEAFF. Here the CDR3 DNA reads TGTGCCAGCAGCGACGTTGGGGGATCCGACACTGAAGCTTTCTTT.

This chain joins TRBV29-1 and TRBJ1-4; the D is unclear. Germline assignment: CDR1 SQVTM and CDR2 ANQGSEA. The germline V and J ends were trimmed by 4 bases and 7 bases, with 13 bases remaining between them. The CDR3 totals 13 residues. The chain's CDR3 is CSVGLSSGEKLFF. CDR3 in DNA: TGCAGCGTTGGATTATCCTCTGGTGAAAAACTGTTTTTT.

This clone was recorded once. The CDR3 DNA reads TGTGCCAGTAGTATGGAGAAGGGAAGGTCGGTTCAGCCCCAGCATTTT. It translates to CASSMEKGRSVQPQHF. The chain has TRBV19 and TRBJ1-5; D call uncertain. Germline CDR1 is LNHDA and CDR2 is SQIVND (reference sequence). The CDR3 extends over 16 amino acids. Trimming left V 3 bases short and J 6 bases short, with 18 bases between.